Here is one TCR beta chain with its context. These data originate in a study of blood T cell repertoires in COVID-19. Study processing details: Using reference gene primer amplification, nucleated cell counts were estimated. Repertoires were generated with immunoSEQ multiplex PCR, while TCRdb's copy carries only in-frame clones and drops some. The DNA was the basis for D and trimming; V, J and clone size are from that table. The profile shows roughly 120,000 clones, roughly 90% of them singletons. Patients from Seattle were sampled longitudinally, starting during active infection. The sample consisted of peripheral blood. This receptor was obtained from a man aged 60 to 69 with COVID-19, enrolled during active disease.

The CDR3 nucleotides read TGTGCCAGCTCACCACCGACAGGTGCGCAAGAGACCCAGTACTTC. As protein: CASSPPTGAQETQYF. The chain carries TRBV18 and TRBJ2-5, with D possibly matching TRBD1 (6 bases). The CDR3 sequence is 15 residues long. Germline values: CDR1 KGHSH, CDR2 LQKENI. With 0 bases removed from V and 2 bases from J, the gap between germline ends came to 10 bases.